These 3 T cell receptor beta chains were all obtained from the same sample, sequenced in a study of blood T cell repertoires in COVID-19 (dated by TCRdb to the early 2020s). The library was built by means of the immunoSEQ multiplex PCR assay. TCRdb holds this immuneACCESS table with in-frame rearrangements only. Some clones are missing; in checked studies, unresolved V genes explain under half, and the rest has no known cause. In all, the sample holds some 28,000 clones, and 70% to 90% of those were seen once. The ten largest account for roughly 10% of the sample. The sequenced sample consisted of peripheral blood. All receptors come from a human donor in a cohort sampled during active COVID-19.

The chain is built from TRBV5-1 and TRBJ2-6, with 7 nucleotides matching TRBD1. Germline V CDR1 and CDR2: SGHRS, YFSETQ. The CDR3 is 17 amino acids. V was clipped by 0 bases and J by 0 bases; unmatched bases: 3. The CDR3 coding sequence is TGCGCCAGCAGCTTGGGGACAGGCATCTCTGGGGCCAACGTCCTGACTTTC. Translating it yields CASSLGTGISGANVLTF.

The sample holds one count of this clone. The V gene is TRBV7-2, the J gene TRBJ1-5; D not certain. This CDR3 is 16 amino acids long. V dropped 5 bases and J dropped 2 bases, with 16 bases sitting between them. Per the germline V gene, CDR1 is SGHTA and CDR2 is FQGNSA. The CDR3 DNA follows: TGTGCCAGCAGCCGGAATGGCGGCGCAGGCAATCAGCCCCAGCATTTT. Translated, it gives CASSRNGGAGNQPQHF.

This chain uses TRBV2 with TRBJ2-1; TRBD2 matches 11 bases. J was trimmed by 7 bases and V by 1 base; bases with no gene match: 6. This CDR3 is built from 16 residues. Germline V gives CDR1 SNHLY, CDR2 FYNNEI. The CDR3 nucleotides read TGTGCCAGCAGTGAAGAGGCTAGCGGGGGGAGTAATGAGCAGTTCTTC. Its translation: CASSEEASGGSNEQFF. Based on the CDR3 plus reference TRBV2 and TRBJ2-1, the full variable domain is EPEVTQTPSHQVTQMGQEVILRCVPISNHLYFYWYRQILGQKVEFLVSFYNNEISEKSEIFDDQFSVERPDGSNFTLKIRSTKLEDSAMYFCASSEEASGGSNEQFFGPGTRLTVL.